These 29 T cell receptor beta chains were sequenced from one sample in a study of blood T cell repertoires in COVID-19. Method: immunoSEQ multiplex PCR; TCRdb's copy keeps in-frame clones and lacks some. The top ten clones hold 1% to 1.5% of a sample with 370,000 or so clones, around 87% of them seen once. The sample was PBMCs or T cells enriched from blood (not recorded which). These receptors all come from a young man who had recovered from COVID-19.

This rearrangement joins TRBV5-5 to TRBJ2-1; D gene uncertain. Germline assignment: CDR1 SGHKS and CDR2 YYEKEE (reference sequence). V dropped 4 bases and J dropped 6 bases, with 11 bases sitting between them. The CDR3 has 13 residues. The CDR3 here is CASSPAVVNEQFF. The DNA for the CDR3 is TGTGCCAGCAGCCCCGCGGTAGTCAATGAGCAGTTCTTC. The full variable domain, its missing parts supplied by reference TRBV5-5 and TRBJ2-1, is DAGVTQSPTHLIKTRGQQVTLRCSPISGHKSVSWYQQVLGQGPQFIFQYYEKEERGRGNFPDRFSARQFPNYSSELNVNALLLGDSALYLCASSPAVVNEQFFGPGTRLTVL.

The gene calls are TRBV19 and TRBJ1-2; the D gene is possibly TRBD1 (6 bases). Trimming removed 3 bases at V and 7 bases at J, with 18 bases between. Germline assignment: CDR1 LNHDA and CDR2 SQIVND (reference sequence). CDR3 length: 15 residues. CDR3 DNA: TGTGCCAGTAGTATTGGGGACACCGGCCGGAGTGGCTACACCTTC. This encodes CASSIGDTGRSGYTF.

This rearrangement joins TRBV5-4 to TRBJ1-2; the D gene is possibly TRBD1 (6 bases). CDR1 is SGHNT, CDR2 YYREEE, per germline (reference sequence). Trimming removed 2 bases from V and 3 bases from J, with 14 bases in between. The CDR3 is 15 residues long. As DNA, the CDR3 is TGTGCCAGCAGCTTAAGGGGGTTGTGGGACTATGGCTACACCTTC. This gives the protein CASSLRGLWDYGYTF. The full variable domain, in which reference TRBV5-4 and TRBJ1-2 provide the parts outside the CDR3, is ETGVTQSPTHLIKTRGQQVTLRCSSQSGHNTVSWYQQALGQGPQFIFQYYREEENGRGNFPPRFSGLQFPNYSSELNVNALELDDSALYLCASSLRGLWDYGYTFGSGTRLTVV.

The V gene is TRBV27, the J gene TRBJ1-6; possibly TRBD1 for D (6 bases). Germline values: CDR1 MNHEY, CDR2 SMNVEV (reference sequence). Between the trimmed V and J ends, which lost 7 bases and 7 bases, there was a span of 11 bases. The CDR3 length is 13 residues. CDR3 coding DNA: TGTGCCAGCAAAACAGGGCGGAATTCACCCCTCCACTTT. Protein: CASKTGRNSPLHF.

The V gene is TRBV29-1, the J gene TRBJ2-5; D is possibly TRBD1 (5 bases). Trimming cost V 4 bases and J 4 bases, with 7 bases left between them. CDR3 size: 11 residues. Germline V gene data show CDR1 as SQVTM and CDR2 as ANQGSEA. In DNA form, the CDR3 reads TGCAGCGTTGTCAGGGTAGAGACCCAGTACTTC. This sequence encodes CSVVRVETQYF.

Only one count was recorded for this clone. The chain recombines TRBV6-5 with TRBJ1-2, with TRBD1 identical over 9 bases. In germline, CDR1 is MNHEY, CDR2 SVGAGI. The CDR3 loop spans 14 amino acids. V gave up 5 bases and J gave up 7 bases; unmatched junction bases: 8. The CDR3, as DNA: TGTGCCAGCAGTACTGGGACAGGGCTACCTGGCTACACCTTC. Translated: CASSTGTGLPGYTF.

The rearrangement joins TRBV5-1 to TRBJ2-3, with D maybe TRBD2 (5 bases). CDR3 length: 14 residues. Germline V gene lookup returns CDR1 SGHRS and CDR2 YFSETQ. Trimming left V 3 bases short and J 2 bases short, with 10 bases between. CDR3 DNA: TGCGCCAGCAGCTGGAGGCGTCTCACAGATACGCAGTATTTT. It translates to CASSWRRLTDTQYF.

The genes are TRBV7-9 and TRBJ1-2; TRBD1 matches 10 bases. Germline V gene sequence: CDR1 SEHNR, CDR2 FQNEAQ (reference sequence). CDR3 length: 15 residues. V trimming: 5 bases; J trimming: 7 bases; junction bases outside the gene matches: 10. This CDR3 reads CASSPSEGDRGGYTF. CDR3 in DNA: TGTGCCAGCAGCCCCAGTGAAGGGGACAGGGGTGGCTACACCTTC.

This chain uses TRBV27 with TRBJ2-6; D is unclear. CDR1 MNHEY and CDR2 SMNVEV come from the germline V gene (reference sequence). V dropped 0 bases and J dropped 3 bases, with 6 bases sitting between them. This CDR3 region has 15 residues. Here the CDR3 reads CASSLSRVGANVLTF. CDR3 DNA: TGTGCCAGCAGTTTATCCCGGGTTGGGGCCAACGTCCTGACTTTC.

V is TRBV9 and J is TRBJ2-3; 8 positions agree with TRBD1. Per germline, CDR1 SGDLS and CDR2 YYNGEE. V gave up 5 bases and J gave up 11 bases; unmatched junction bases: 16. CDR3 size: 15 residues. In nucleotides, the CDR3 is TGTGCCAGCAGTGGGACAGGCTCCGCGTTTTGGGAGCAGTATTTT. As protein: CASSGTGSAFWEQYF.

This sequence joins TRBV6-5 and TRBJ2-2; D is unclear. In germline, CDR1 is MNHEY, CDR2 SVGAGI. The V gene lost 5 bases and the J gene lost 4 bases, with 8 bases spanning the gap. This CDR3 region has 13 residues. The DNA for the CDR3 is TGTGCCAGCAGTATACAAATCACCGGGGAGCTGTTTTTT. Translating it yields CASSIQITGELFF.

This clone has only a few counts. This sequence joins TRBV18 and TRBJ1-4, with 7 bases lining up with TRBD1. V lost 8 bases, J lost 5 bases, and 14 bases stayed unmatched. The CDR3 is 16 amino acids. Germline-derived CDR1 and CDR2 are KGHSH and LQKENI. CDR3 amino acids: CASLATEGAFNEKLFF. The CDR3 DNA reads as TGTGCCAGCCTCGCGACAGAGGGGGCTTTCAATGAAAAACTGTTTTTT.

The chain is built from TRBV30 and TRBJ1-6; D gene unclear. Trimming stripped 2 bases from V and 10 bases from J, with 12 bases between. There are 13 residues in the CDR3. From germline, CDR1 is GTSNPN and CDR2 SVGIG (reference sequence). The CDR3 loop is CAWSFGERSPLHF. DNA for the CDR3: TGTGCCTGGAGTTTCGGGGAAAGGTCACCCCTCCACTTT.

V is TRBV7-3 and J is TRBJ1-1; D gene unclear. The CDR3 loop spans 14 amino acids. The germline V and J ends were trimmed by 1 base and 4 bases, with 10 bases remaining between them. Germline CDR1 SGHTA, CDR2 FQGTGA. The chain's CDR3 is CASSLNAAGTEAFF. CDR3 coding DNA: TGTGCCAGCAGCTTAAACGCAGCGGGCACTGAAGCTTTCTTT.

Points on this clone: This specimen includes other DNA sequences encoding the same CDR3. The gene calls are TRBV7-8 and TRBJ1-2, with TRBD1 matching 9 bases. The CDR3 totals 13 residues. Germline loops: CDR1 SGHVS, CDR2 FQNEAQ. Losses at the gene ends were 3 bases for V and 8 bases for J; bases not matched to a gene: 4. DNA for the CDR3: TGTGCCAGCAGCTTGGGGACAGGGAACGGCTACACCTTC. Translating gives CASSLGTGNGYTF.

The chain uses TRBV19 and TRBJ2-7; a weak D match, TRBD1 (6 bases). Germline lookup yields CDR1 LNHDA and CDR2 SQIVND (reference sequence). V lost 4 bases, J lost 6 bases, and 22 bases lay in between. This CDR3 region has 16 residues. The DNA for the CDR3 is TGTGCCAGTAGTAATGCGCCCGACAGGACTCCTACCGAGCAGTACTTC. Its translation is CASSNAPDRTPTEQYF. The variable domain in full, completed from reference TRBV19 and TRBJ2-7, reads DGGITQSPKYLFRKEGQNVTLSCEQNLNHDAMYWYRQDPGQGLRLIYYSQIVNDFQKGDIAEGYSVSREKKESFPLTVTSAQKNPTAFYLCASSNAPDRTPTEQYFGPGTRLTVT.

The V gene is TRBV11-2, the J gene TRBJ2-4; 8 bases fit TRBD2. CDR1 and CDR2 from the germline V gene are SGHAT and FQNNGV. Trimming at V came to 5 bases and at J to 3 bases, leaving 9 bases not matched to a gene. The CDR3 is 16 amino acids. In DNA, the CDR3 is TGTGCCAGCAGCCCTCTTACGGGGGGGGGCAAAAACATTCAGTACTTC. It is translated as CASSPLTGGGKNIQYF.

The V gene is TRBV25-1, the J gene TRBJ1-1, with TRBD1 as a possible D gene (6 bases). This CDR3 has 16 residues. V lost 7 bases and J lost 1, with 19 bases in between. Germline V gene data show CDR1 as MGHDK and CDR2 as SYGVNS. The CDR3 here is CASMGTGIHQNTEAFF. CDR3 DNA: TGTGCCAGCATGGGTACAGGGATACATCAGAACACTGAAGCTTTCTTT.

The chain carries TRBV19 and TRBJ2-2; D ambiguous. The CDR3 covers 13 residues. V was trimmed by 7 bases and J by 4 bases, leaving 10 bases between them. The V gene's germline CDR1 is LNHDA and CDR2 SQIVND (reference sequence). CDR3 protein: CASTSLITGELFF. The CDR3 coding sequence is TGTGCCAGTACCTCCCTTATCACCGGGGAGCTGTTTTTT.

CDR3 protein: CASSLEGFLNSPLHF. CDR3 bases: TGTGCCAGCAGTTTAGAGGGTTTTCTTAATTCACCCCTCCACTTT. V usage is TRBV27 and J usage is TRBJ1-6, with no clear D. Germline assignment: CDR1 MNHEY and CDR2 SMNVEV (reference sequence). The CDR3 is 15 residues long. The ends were cut back, 2 bases at V and 6 bases at J, with 11 bases in the middle.

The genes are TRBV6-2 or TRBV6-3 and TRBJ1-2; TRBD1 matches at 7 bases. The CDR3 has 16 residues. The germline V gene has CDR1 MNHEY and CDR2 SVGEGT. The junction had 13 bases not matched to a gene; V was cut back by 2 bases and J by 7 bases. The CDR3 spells CASSYPVDRADGGYTF. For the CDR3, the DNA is TGTGCCAGCAGTTACCCCGTCGACAGGGCGGACGGTGGCTACACCTTC.

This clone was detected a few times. The CDR3 coding sequence is TGTGCCAGCAGCTCCTACAGTAACACTGAAGCTTTCTTT. Translating it yields CASSSYSNTEAFF. The rearrangement links TRBV7-6 to TRBJ1-1, with D uncertain. The CDR3 is 13 amino acids. Between the trimmed V and J ends, which lost 4 bases and 2 bases, there was a span of 8 bases. Germline CDR1 is SGHVS and CDR2 is FNYEAQ.

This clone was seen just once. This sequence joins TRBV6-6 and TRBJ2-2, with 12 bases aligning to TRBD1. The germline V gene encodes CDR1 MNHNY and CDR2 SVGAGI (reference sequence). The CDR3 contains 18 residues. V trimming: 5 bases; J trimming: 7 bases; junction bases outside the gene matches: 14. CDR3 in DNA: TGTGCCAGCAGTCCCCCCGCGGGGACAGGGGGCGCGGGCGGGGAGCTGTTTTTT. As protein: CASSPPAGTGGAGGELFF.

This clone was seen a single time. This CDR3 is CASSPTGTGDLSYNSPLHF. The CDR3 nucleotides read TGCGCCAGCAGCCCGACCGGGACAGGGGACCTCTCCTATAATTCACCCCTCCACTTT. The V and J genes are TRBV5-1 and TRBJ1-6; 10 bases map to TRBD1. This CDR3 region has 19 residues. The germline gives CDR1 SGHRS, CDR2 YFSETQ. The junction had 10 bases not matched to a gene; V was cut back by 4 bases and J by 0 bases.

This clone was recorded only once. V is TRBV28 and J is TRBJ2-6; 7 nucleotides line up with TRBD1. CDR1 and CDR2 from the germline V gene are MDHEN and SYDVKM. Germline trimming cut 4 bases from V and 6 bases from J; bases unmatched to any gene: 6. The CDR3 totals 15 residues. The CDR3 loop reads CASSSTGKEANVLTF. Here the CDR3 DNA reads TGTGCCAGCAGTTCGACAGGGAAGGAGGCCAACGTCCTGACTTTC.

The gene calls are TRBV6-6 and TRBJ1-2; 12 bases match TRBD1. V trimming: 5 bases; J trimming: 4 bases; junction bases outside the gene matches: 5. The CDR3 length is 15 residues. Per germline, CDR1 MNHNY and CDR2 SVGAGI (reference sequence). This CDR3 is CASSPGTGGAYGYTF. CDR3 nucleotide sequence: TGTGCCAGCAGTCCCGGGACAGGGGGCGCCTATGGCTACACCTTC.

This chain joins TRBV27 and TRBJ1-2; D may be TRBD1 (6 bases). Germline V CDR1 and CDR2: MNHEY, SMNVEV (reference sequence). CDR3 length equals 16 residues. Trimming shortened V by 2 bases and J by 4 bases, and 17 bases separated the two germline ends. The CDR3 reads CASSLTAGELAYGYTF. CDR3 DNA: TGTGCCAGCAGTTTAACGGCAGGGGAACTTGCCTATGGCTACACCTTC.

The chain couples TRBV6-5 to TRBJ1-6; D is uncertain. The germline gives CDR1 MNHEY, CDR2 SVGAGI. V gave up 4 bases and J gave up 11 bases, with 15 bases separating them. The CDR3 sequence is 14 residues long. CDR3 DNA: TGTGCCAGCAGTTTCGCGTCTCATGGGCCACCCCTCCACTTT. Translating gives CASSFASHGPPLHF.

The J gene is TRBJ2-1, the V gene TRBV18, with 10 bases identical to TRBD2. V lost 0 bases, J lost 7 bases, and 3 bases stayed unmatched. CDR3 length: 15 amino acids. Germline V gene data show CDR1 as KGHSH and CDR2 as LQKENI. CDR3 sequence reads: CASSPPTSGVNEQFF. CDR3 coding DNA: TGTGCCAGCTCACCACCTACTAGCGGGGTGAATGAGCAGTTCTTC.